The 28 T cell receptor beta chains reported below all come from one sample, sequenced in a study of shared T cell receptors in the human thymus. The repertoire was sequenced with immunoSEQ multiplex PCR; TCRdb's copy has only in-frame clones and lacks some. The sample has roughly 660,000 clones, 70% to 90% seen once. The data were also submitted as part of a second study, on human thymus T cells.

The specimen was thymocytes. The receptors originated from a boy less than two years old with a congenital heart defect.

J is TRBJ1-2 and V is TRBV4-3; D possibly corresponds to TRBD1 (6 bases). The CDR3 totals 16 residues. The V gene's germline CDR1 is LGHNA and CDR2 YSLEER. The V end lost 0 bases, the J end lost 4 bases, and 15 bases lay between the germline ends. The CDR3 nucleotides are TGCGCCAGCAGCCAAGATCCGTCGGGACACCGCTATGGCTACACCTTC. It yields the protein CASSQDPSGHRYGYTF.

This sequence joins TRBV5-1 and TRBJ2-1; D not resolved. V was trimmed by 4 bases and J by 7 bases, leaving 27 bases between them. CDR3 size: 18 residues. CDR1 and CDR2 from the germline V gene are SGHRS and YFSETQ. CDR3 nucleotides: TGCGCCAGCAGCCCCGGTCTCGCGGCGCGCGAGATTGGTAATGAGCAGTTCTTC. This gives the protein CASSPGLAAREIGNEQFF.

V usage is TRBV9 and J usage is TRBJ2-1, with D tentatively TRBD2 (6 bases). Germline CDR1 reads SGDLS; CDR2 reads YYNGEE. With 5 bases removed from V and 0 bases from J, the gap between germline ends came to 15 bases. This CDR3 spans 16 amino acids. DNA for the CDR3: TGTGCCAGCAGTACCCGAGCGGGTAGCTCCTACAATGAGCAGTTCTTC. It is translated as CASSTRAGSSYNEQFF.

The chain is built from TRBV6-1 and TRBJ1-3, with 7 bases matching TRBD1. V shed 4 bases and J 8 bases; nucleotides not matched to a gene: 11. Per the germline V gene, CDR1 is MNHNS and CDR2 is SASEGT. The CDR3 is 15 residues long. The CDR3 DNA sequence: TGTGCCAGCAGTGTCAGGGGGGTAATTGACGACACCATATATTTT. Translating it yields CASSVRGVIDDTIYF.

V and J are TRBV11-2 and TRBJ2-7, with 10 bases matching TRBD2. The ends lost 1 base at V and 6 bases at J; junction bases unmatched: 12. CDR1 SGHAT and CDR2 FQNNGV come from the germline V gene. The CDR3 runs 17 residues. The CDR3 DNA reads as TGTGCCAGCAGCTTAGTGGAGACTAGCGGGCGGGACGGCGAGCAGTACTTC. As protein: CASSLVETSGRDGEQYF.

As DNA, the CDR3 is TGTGCCAGCAGGTGGGCTTTTGAAAAACTGTTTTTT. Translation gives CASRWAFEKLFF. The chain links TRBV6-1 to TRBJ1-4; no definite D call. The CDR3 covers 12 residues. Germline-derived CDR1 and CDR2 are MNHNS and SASEGT. V lost 6 bases and J lost 7, with 9 bases in between.

This clone was seen once. Mismatch with germline at one junction end may stem from a read error. The chain couples TRBV4-2 to TRBJ2-1, with D possibly being TRBD1 (6 bases). In germline, CDR1 is LGHNA, CDR2 YNFKEQ. CDR3 length: 17 amino acids. Here the CDR3 DNA reads TGTGCCAGCAGCCAAGATGTCACAGGGCCCCCCTACAATGGGCAGTTCTTC. It specifies CASSQDVTGPPYNGQFF.

The chain is built from TRBV4-3 and TRBJ2-6; 11 nucleotides agree with TRBD2. CDR3 length: 19 residues. Germline values: CDR1 LGHNA, CDR2 YSLEER. V lost 1 base to trimming and J lost 4 bases; unmatched junction nucleotides: 9. The DNA of the CDR3 is TGCGCCAGCAGCCAAGCTTCGGGACTAGCGGCTCTGGGGGCCAACGTCCTGACTTTC. Translating it yields CASSQASGLAALGANVLTF.

The rearrangement links TRBV7-6 to TRBJ2-7, with D uncertain. The CDR3 spans 15 residues. Germline lookup yields CDR1 SGHVS and CDR2 FNYEAQ. Between the trimmed V and J ends, which lost 1 base and 3 bases, there was a span of 13 bases. The CDR3 DNA sequence: TGTGCCAGCAGCTTAGGGCCCAATTATGGCTACGAGCAGTACTTC. Protein sequence: CASSLGPNYGYEQYF.

This chain connects TRBV5-8 to TRBJ1-5; D is unclear. Germline V CDR1 and CDR2: SGHTS, YDEGEE. Trimming shortened V by 2 bases and J by 2 bases, and 5 bases separated the two germline ends. This CDR3 has 13 residues. This CDR3 is CASSFYGNQPQHF. The CDR3 region has the DNA TGTGCCAGCAGCTTTTATGGCAATCAGCCCCAGCATTTT.

This clone was detected only once. V and J are TRBV5-6 and TRBJ1-2; 7 bases agree with TRBD1. Germline trimming cut 4 bases from V and 1 base from J; bases unmatched to any gene: 10. The CDR3 totals 16 residues. CDR1 is SGHDT, CDR2 YYEEEE, per germline. The CDR3 DNA follows: TGTGCCAGCAGCCCCGGGACAGTAATGTTTAACTATGGCTACACCTTC. Translated, it gives CASSPGTVMFNYGYTF.

The rearrangement links TRBV27 to TRBJ2-7; 9 positions agree with TRBD1. V gave up 6 bases and J gave up 5 bases; unmatched junction bases: 11. CDR3 size: 15 residues. Germline V lookup: CDR1 MNHEY, CDR2 SMNVEV (reference sequence). DNA of the CDR3: TGTGCCAGCAGAAGTAAGACAGGGGGTAGGAACGAGCAGTACTTC. It translates to CASRSKTGGRNEQYF.

The rearrangement uses TRBV5-1 and TRBJ2-3; 7 bases are a match to TRBD2. The CDR3 spans 15 residues. The V gene end was trimmed by 0 bases and the J gene end by 4 bases; junction bases not matched to a gene: 5. Germline lookup yields CDR1 SGHRS and CDR2 YFSETQ. The CDR3, as DNA: TGCGCCAGCAGCTTGGCGAGCGGGGTCCCAGATACGCAGTATTTT. This codes for CASSLASGVPDTQYF.

The rearrangement uses TRBV6-1 and TRBJ1-4; a possible D gene is TRBD1 (5 bases). V was cut by 3 bases and J by 5 bases, with 7 bases left in between. Germline CDR1 is MNHNS and CDR2 is SASEGT. The CDR3 is made up of 13 amino acids. The CDR3 reads CASSEAGNEKLFF. CDR3 nucleotides: TGTGCCAGCAGTGAGGCAGGGAATGAAAAACTGTTTTTT.

V and J are TRBV4-3 and TRBJ1-2, with D maybe TRBD1 (6 bases). Germline CDR1 and CDR2: LGHNA and YSLEER. Trimming shortened V by 0 bases and J by 2 bases, and 22 bases separated the two germline ends. This CDR3 spans 19 amino acids. DNA of the CDR3: TGCGCCAGCAGCCAAGACCACCTCGTCGGGCAGGGGTGGAACTATGGCTACACCTTC. It encodes CASSQDHLVGQGWNYGYTF.

This clone showed up just once. The chain is built from TRBV12-5 and TRBJ2-1; 12 nucleotides match TRBD2. CDR1 LGHNT and CDR2 FRNRAP come from the germline V gene. This CDR3 has 18 residues. V lost 1 base to trimming and J lost 0 bases; unmatched junction nucleotides: 4. CDR3 protein: CASGLGETSGSSYNEQFF. CDR3 nucleotides: TGTGCTAGTGGTTTGGGGGAGACTAGCGGGAGCTCCTACAATGAGCAGTTCTTC.

The rearrangement links TRBV18 to TRBJ1-2; D gene unclear. The V end lost 4 bases, the J end lost 3 bases, and 21 bases lay between the germline ends. CDR1 and CDR2 (germline): KGHSH, LQKENI. This CDR3 is built from 17 residues. This CDR3 reads CASSLATGKEVYYGYTF. The CDR3 region has the DNA TGTGCCAGCTCACTCGCTACGGGGAAGGAAGTATACTATGGCTACACCTTC.

The genes are TRBV28 and TRBJ2-4; 7 nucleotides line up with TRBD1. Losses at the gene ends were 3 bases for V and 4 bases for J; bases not matched to a gene: 9. The CDR3 covers 16 residues. The germline gives CDR1 MDHEN, CDR2 SYDVKM. CDR3 bases: TGTGCCAGCAGTTTCCGACAGGGCTTCGGGAAAAACATTCAGTACTTC. Protein: CASSFRQGFGKNIQYF.

The V and J genes are TRBV15 and TRBJ2-7, with a weak D call TRBD2 (6 bases). The CDR3 covers 13 residues. Germline CDR1 is LNHNV and CDR2 is YYDKDF (reference sequence). Trimming removed 8 bases at V and 3 bases at J, with 14 bases between. The CDR3 nucleotides are TGTGCCACCCGCGGGGAGGCGGACTACGAGCAGTACTTC. Its translation: CATRGEADYEQYF.

The chain recombines TRBV28 with TRBJ2-1; 10 nucleotides line up with TRBD2. The CDR3 runs to 18 residues. Germline values: CDR1 MDHEN, CDR2 SYDVKM. The junction had 16 bases not matched to a gene; V was cut back by 4 bases and J by 7 bases. CDR3 amino acids: CASSSTGQWASGRNEQFF. CDR3 nucleotides: TGTGCCAGCAGTTCTACGGGCCAGTGGGCTAGCGGGAGAAATGAGCAGTTCTTC.

This chain joins TRBV20-1 and TRBJ1-2; TRBD1 matches at 8 bases. The CDR3 has 11 residues. Germline values: CDR1 DFQATT, CDR2 SNEGSKA (reference sequence). Here the CDR3 DNA reads TGCAGCGCAGGGGGCAACTATGGCTACACCTTC. Translation gives CSAGGNYGYTF.

As for this clone: This same CDR3 is encoded by further DNA sequences in the sample. The chain couples TRBV5-1 to TRBJ2-5; D gene uncertain. V was pared by 4 bases and J by 1 base, with 2 bases between. The length of the CDR3 is 11 residues. Per germline, CDR1 SGHRS and CDR2 YFSETQ. CDR3: CASSLQETQYF. CDR3 DNA sequence: TGCGCCAGCAGCCTCCAAGAGACCCAGTACTTC.

The chain uses TRBV28 and TRBJ1-1; D is unclear. V was pared by 0 bases and J by 3 bases, with 20 bases between. The CDR3 has 18 amino acids. CDR1 is MDHEN, CDR2 SYDVKM, per germline. The CDR3 region is CASSLWPSPHPEDTEAFF. CDR3 coding DNA: TGTGCCAGCAGTTTATGGCCTTCCCCCCACCCCGAGGACACTGAAGCTTTCTTT.

The chain employs TRBV6-1 and TRBJ2-7; 7 bases fit TRBD2. V gave up 6 bases and J gave up 0 bases; unmatched junction bases: 8. The CDR3 contains 15 residues. Per the germline V gene, CDR1 is MNHNS and CDR2 is SASEGT. The chain's CDR3 is CASRTISGFSYEQYF. CDR3 bases: TGTGCCAGCAGAACCATTAGCGGGTTCTCCTACGAGCAGTACTTC.

The chain uses TRBV9 and TRBJ1-1; D might be TRBD1 (6 bases). The CDR3 totals 14 residues. V was cut by 0 bases and J by 4 bases, with 10 bases left in between. The germline V gene encodes CDR1 SGDLS and CDR2 YYNGEE. The CDR3 bases are TGTGCCAGCAGCGTAGACCCCAGGGGCACTGAAGCTTTCTTT. This encodes CASSVDPRGTEAFF.

The chain links TRBV19 to TRBJ2-3; D gene unclear. Germline V gene data show CDR1 as LNHDA and CDR2 as SQIVND (reference sequence). V was shortened by 0 bases and J by 12 bases, with 13 bases between the two germline ends. The CDR3 has 13 amino acids. CDR3 region: CASSIDTSFPQYF. CDR3 nucleotides: TGTGCCAGTAGTATAGATACAAGTTTCCCTCAGTATTTT.

The chain combines TRBV7-9 with TRBJ1-1; D is unclear. V lost 3 bases to trimming and J lost 6 bases, with 8 bases between them. The CDR3 has 12 amino acids. Germline V gene sequence: CDR1 SEHNR, CDR2 FQNEAQ (reference sequence). The CDR3 DNA reads TGTGCCAGCAGCTTCGGAGGGCCTGAAGCTTTCTTT. Protein: CASSFGGPEAFF.

V gene TRBV15 combines with J gene TRBJ1-5, with D tentatively TRBD1 (6 bases). The V end lost 1 base, the J end lost 6 bases, and 22 bases lay between the germline ends. CDR3 length: 18 residues. Germline loops: CDR1 LNHNV, CDR2 YYDKDF (reference sequence). CDR3: CATSRGSRGGLVVQPQHF. CDR3 nucleotides: TGTGCCACCAGCAGAGGATCGCGGGGGGGCTTGGTGGTTCAGCCCCAGCATTTT. Full variable domain (outside the CDR3, taken from reference TRBV15 and TRBJ1-5): DAMVIQNPRYQVTQFGKPVTLSCSQTLNHNVMYWYQQKSSQAPKLLFHYYDKDFNNEADTPDNFQSRRPNTSFCFLDIRSPGLGDTAMYLCATSRGSRGGLVVQPQHFGDGTRLSIL.